The source of this T cell receptor beta chain is a study of cytomegalovirus exposure and HLA in healthy donors. PCR used 60 Vbeta primers and 13 Jbeta primers. Sequencing was performed with immunoSEQ multiplex PCR; in TCRdb, only in-frame clones are kept and a portion is missing. The table records about 200,000 clones, 60% to 80% of them present only once. The clonotype comes from a man younger than 30 in good health and CMV-seronegative. The sequenced material came from PBMCs.

CDR3 sequence (DNA): TGTGCCAGCAGTTTATTCTCCAGGGAGGATACCGGGGAGCTGTTTTTT. It encodes CASSLFSREDTGELFF. The chain combines TRBV28 with TRBJ2-2, with D possibly TRBD2 on 6 matching bases. Germline V gives CDR1 MDHEN, CDR2 SYDVKM. Trimming removed 1 base at V and 5 bases at J, with 14 bases between. This CDR3 has 16 residues.